The following is a T cell receptor beta chain sequence with its context. The J segment lost 7 bases and the V segment lost 2 bases, leaving 13 bases of the junction unmatched. This CDR3 region has 16 residues. Germline values: CDR1 SGHRS, CDR2 YFSETQ. This record comes from a study of technical replicates of blood from a handful of donors. The assay was immunoSEQ multiplex PCR, and TCRdb's table has in-frame clones only and misses some. The top ten clones hold over 0.2% of a sample with about 99,000 clones, roughly 96% of them seen once. The receptor was isolated from a human donor in good health. The J gene is TRBJ2-5, the V gene TRBV5-1; 8 bases agree with TRBD1. The sequencing sample was made of T cells isolated from PBMCs. CDR3 in amino acids: CASSFGQGPFAGTQYF. CDR3 sequence (DNA): TGCGCCAGCAGCTTCGGACAGGGTCCCTTTGCGGGGACCCAGTACTTC.